These 17 T cell receptor beta chains were sequenced from one sample in a study of T cell responses to AZD1222 COVID-19 vaccine. Here immunoSEQ multiplex PCR was the method, and the copy in TCRdb shows in-frame clones only, minus some. This table has 100,000 to 150,000 clones, roughly 87% appearing once. Sequenced material: peripheral blood, taken on day 0 of MenACWY control vaccination. The receptors derive from an adult in good health.

The V call is TRBV14, the J call TRBJ1-5; D is unresolved. The germline V and J ends were trimmed by 0 bases and 6 bases, with 9 bases remaining between them. The CDR3 contains 14 residues. Germline values: CDR1 SGHDN, CDR2 FVKESK. CDR3 amino acids: CASSQDLLVQPQHF. The CDR3 DNA follows: TGTGCCAGCAGCCAAGATCTTTTGGTTCAGCCCCAGCATTTT.

This chain links TRBV3-1 (or the pseudogene TRBV3-2) with TRBJ2-6, with TRBD1 matching over 11 bases. This CDR3 is built from 19 residues. The trim removed 0 bases at V and 4 bases at J, leaving 8 bases unmatched. Germline V CDR1 and CDR2: LGHDT, YNNKEL (reference sequence). CDR3 DNA sequence: TGTGCCAGCAGCCAAGAATTTTGGGACAGGGGGTTAGGGGCCAACGTCCTGACTTTC. It encodes CASSQEFWDRGLGANVLTF.

The rearrangement uses TRBV7-9 and TRBJ1-1; maybe TRBD1 (6 bases). This CDR3 contains 17 residues. V was pared by 5 bases and J by 0 bases, with 19 bases between. In germline, CDR1 is SEHNR, CDR2 FQNEAQ (reference sequence). DNA for the CDR3: TGTGCCAGCAGCACACGCATGACCGGGGGCTTGAACACTGAAGCTTTCTTT. Amino acid sequence: CASSTRMTGGLNTEAFF.

This chain joins TRBV30 and TRBJ1-6; TRBD1 aligns across 10 bases. This CDR3 region has 17 residues. Losses at the gene ends were 3 bases for V and 6 bases for J; bases not matched to a gene: 11. Germline CDR1 and CDR2: GTSNPN and SVGIG (reference sequence). The CDR3, as DNA: TGTGCCTGGAGGCCCAGACAGGGGGCGACGGGTAATTCACCCCTCCACTTT. It encodes CAWRPRQGATGNSPLHF.

The chain combines TRBV7-3 with TRBJ2-2; weak D call: TRBD1 (5 bases). Trimming took off 6 bases at V and 6 bases at J, with 17 bases between the two ends. CDR3 length: 15 residues. The germline V gene encodes CDR1 SGHTA and CDR2 FQGTGA. CDR3 residues: CASRTGTTASGELFF. As DNA, the CDR3 is TGTGCCAGCAGAACGGGCACGACAGCATCCGGGGAGCTGTTTTTT.

This chain connects TRBV7-9 to TRBJ2-7; a possible D gene is TRBD2 (5 bases). Looked up from germline, CDR1 is SEHNR and CDR2 is FQNEAQ (reference sequence). The CDR3 extends over 13 amino acids. V was pared by 1 base and J by 2 bases, with 6 bases between. This chain's CDR3 is CASSLVLAYEQYF. The CDR3 DNA follows: TGTGCCAGCAGCTTAGTACTAGCCTACGAGCAGTACTTC.

This rearrangement joins TRBV10-1 to TRBJ2-4; 7 nucleotides align to TRBD1. The CDR3 spans 13 residues. Unmatched junction bases numbered 0, after V lost 0 bases and J lost 7 bases. Germline CDR1 reads WNHNN; CDR2 reads SYGVQD (reference sequence). CDR3 DNA: TGCGCCAGCAGTGAGTCGGGACAGAACATTCAGTACTTC. It specifies CASSESGQNIQYF.

The V call is TRBV6-2 or TRBV6-3, the J call TRBJ1-1, with D perhaps TRBD1 (6 bases). The germline V and J ends were trimmed by 5 bases and 1 base, with 14 bases remaining between them. Germline CDR1 is MNHEY and CDR2 is SVGEGT. The CDR3 runs 15 residues. CDR3 bases: TGTGCCAGCAGTACAAACAGGGAGGGGAACACTGAAGCTTTCTTT. It codes for CASSTNREGNTEAFF.

The rearrangement links TRBV24-1 to TRBJ1-2; D not resolved. Germline values: CDR1 KGHDR, CDR2 SFDVKD. The CDR3 runs 17 residues. V was clipped by 4 bases and J by 6 bases, with 23 bases between them. The CDR3 DNA is TGTGCCACCAGTGACCCTATGGTGACGAACCTGCTGGATGGCTACACCTTC. It is translated as CATSDPMVTNLLDGYTF.

The rearrangement uses TRBV4-1 and TRBJ2-6; D possibly corresponds to TRBD1 (7 bases). The CDR3 spans 17 residues. Germline loops: CDR1 MGHRA, CDR2 YSYEKL. The V end was cut by 4 bases, the J end by 4 bases, with 17 bases between. CDR3 DNA sequence: TGCGCCAGCAGCCCCAGGGGGGTGGCTCTGGGGGCCAACGTCCTGACTTTC. Its translation is CASSPRGVALGANVLTF.

This sequence joins TRBV1 and TRBJ2-5; the table assigns TRBD1, which was not confirmed against the DNA. TRBV1 is a pseudogene segment. The CDR3 loop spans 12 amino acids. CDR3 nucleotides: TGCACCAGCAGCCTGTCAGGGGAGACCCAGTACTTC. Encoded protein: CTSSLSGETQYF.

This chain uses TRBV30 with TRBJ2-4; TRBD1 is a possible D gene (6 bases). The ends were cut back, 3 bases at V and 0 bases at J, with 12 bases in the middle. Looked up from germline, CDR1 is GTSNPN and CDR2 is SVGIG (reference sequence). The CDR3 length is 15 residues. In DNA form, the CDR3 reads TGTGCCTGGAGGCCGGGACAACTAGCCAAAAACATTCAGTACTTC. This gives the protein CAWRPGQLAKNIQYF.

This clone was observed once. V is TRBV12-3 or TRBV12-4 and J is TRBJ1-2; 7 bases line up with TRBD1. This CDR3 contains 13 residues. Trimming at V came to 7 bases and at J to 4 bases, leaving 6 bases not matched to a gene. The DNA of the CDR3 is TGTGCCAGCAACCTGGGACAGAGCTATGGCTACACCTTC. Translating it yields CASNLGQSYGYTF.

The V and J genes are TRBV3-1 (or the pseudogene TRBV3-2) and TRBJ2-1; 7 bases match TRBD1. J gave up 2 bases and V 1 base, and 2 bases lay outside the gene matches. This CDR3 is 15 amino acids long. Germline V CDR1 and CDR2: LGHDT, YNNKEL (reference sequence). The CDR3, as DNA: TGTGCCAGCAGCCAAGGGACAGGAACCTACAATGAGCAGTTCTTC. Translating it yields CASSQGTGTYNEQFF.

The chain links TRBV9 to TRBJ1-1, with 8 positions matching TRBD1. V was clipped by 0 bases and J by 4 bases; unmatched bases: 5. The CDR3 loop spans 15 amino acids. CDR1 SGDLS and CDR2 YYNGEE come from the germline V gene. CDR3 loop: CASSVVSGGGTEAFF. CDR3 in DNA: TGTGCCAGCAGCGTAGTGTCAGGGGGCGGCACTGAAGCTTTCTTT.

The chain has TRBV3-1 (or the pseudogene TRBV3-2) and TRBJ2-1; the D call may be TRBD1 or TRBD2 (5 bases each). V dropped 5 bases and J dropped 4 bases, with 15 bases sitting between them. The CDR3 is made up of 15 amino acids. The germline gives CDR1 LGHDT, CDR2 YNNKEL (reference sequence). The CDR3 region is CASSGDQTTYNEQFF. CDR3 coding DNA: TGTGCCAGCAGCGGGGACCAGACGACTTACAATGAGCAGTTCTTC.

This clone was seen a few times. The J gene is TRBJ2-7, the V gene TRBV5-6, with a weak D call TRBD2 (6 bases). Trimming cost V 1 base and J 1 base, with 15 bases left between them. CDR1 and CDR2 from the germline V gene are SGHDT and YYEEEE. CDR3 length: 16 residues. The CDR3 sequence is CASSLRRDLHSYEQYF. For the CDR3, the DNA is TGTGCCAGCAGCTTGAGGCGGGACTTACATTCCTACGAGCAGTACTTC.